This T cell receptor (beta chain) was identified in a study of regulatory T cells in long-lasting Graves disease (dated by TCRdb to about 2021). The study in broad terms: To count as having persistent Graves' disease, a patient had to have received antithyroid drug treatment for over 5 years with TSH receptor autoantibodies remaining persistently positive. Patients with persistent Graves' disease were compared with patients with newly diagnosed Graves' disease using TCR sequencing and RNA sequencing of peripheral blood. The study was registered as a clinical trial and conducted in China. A total of some 35 samples underwent TCR sequencing: 13 from persistent and approximately 20 from newly diagnosed Graves' disease patients. Persistent Graves' disease patients in the clinical cohort had taken antithyroid drugs for roughly ten years on average. What the study reported, not specific to this receptor: Sequencing and analysis were limited to the TCR beta chain. Persistent patients shared more public clonotypes among themselves (2,741) than newly diagnosed patients did (over 900). Persistent Graves' disease patients showed lower TCR Shannon entropy and fewer highly expanded clones than newly diagnosed patients, suggesting clonal expansion. The authors acknowledged the small sample size as a limitation that may reduce accuracy. Preferential use of TRBV28, TRBJ1-2 and TRBJ2-5 was observed in persistent disease, whereas TRBV20-1 and TRBJ2-1 were favored in newly diagnosed disease. Peripheral blood alone was examined, since thyroid tissue, which constituted the primary lesion, could not be accessed.

The method was multiplex PCR. TCRdb names Illumina HiSeq 4000 as the instrument used. CDR3 regions were amplified by Arm-PCR with iRepertoire HTBI primers to construct TCR beta libraries. Before sequencing, the PCR products went through gel purification. Per the original workflow: Gene usage analysis of CDR3 amino acid clonotypes used the 50 to 70 TRBV and about 14 TRBJ segments found across samples. Filtered high-quality paired reads were merged into contigs using COPE and FqMerger. BLAST was used to align contigs to IMGT TRBV, TRBD and TRBJ reference genes, and CDR3 was defined according to IMGT. Clonotypes above 0.1% frequency were classified as highly expanded clones. Shannon entropy served as the measure of repertoire diversity, while the Gini coefficient captured V-J evenness. A clonotype was considered public if more than one individual shared it. The public sequencing data were trimmed at Q25 with fastp and processed into clonotypes with MiXCR by TCRdb, which kept only in-frame beta chains. Merged by CDR3 protein, the rows form single entries marked with the most common genes and DNA. V and J calls and clone size were set by TCRdb, not the authors. The sample has roughly 450,000 distinct CDR3 sequences on record, around 22% of them singletons. The top ten clonotypes cover around 26% of the sample.

The time point label of this sample denotes: persistent/refractory GD, antithyroid drugs over 5 years with positive TRAb. For both TCR sequencing and RNA sequencing, RNA was extracted from PBMCs in TRIzol. The diagnosis of Graves' disease followed American Thyroid Association guidelines. Patients for the study were recruited at an endocrinology department in Xi'an, China. Each patient gave about 10 milliliters of peripheral blood, collected in an EDTA anticoagulant tube. Ficoll Paque Plus density gradient separation was used to isolate PBMCs, and no further T cell sorting was performed. An Agilent 2100 Bioanalyzer and agarose gel were used to check RNA quality, while a NanoDrop 2000 measured RNA concentration. The CDR3, cysteine through phenylalanine, is 14 amino acids long. Here the CDR3 DNA is all that survives: 42 bases in frame from base 1. CDR1 and CDR2 are read off the germline V gene as SGHRS and YFSETQ. Deletion took 0 bases off V and 1 base off J, with a span of 7 bases between the germline ends.

This clonotype was counted many times. It lacks a known antigen. No per-base quality is available; no much larger clone lies one base away. The sequence was obtained from a female donor with Graves disease. This sample comprised peripheral blood mononuclear cells (PBMCs), obtained when the disease was refractory, from a patient treated with antithyroid drugs. The rearrangement joined TRBV5-1 to TRBJ1-1, with no reliable assignment of the D segment. The CDR3 protein is CASSLVRRNTEAFF. The nucleotides are TGCGCCAGCAGCTTGGTAAGACGGAACACTGAAGCTTTCTTT.